Listed here is a single T cell receptor (beta chain). The data derive from a study of shared clonotypes between healthy human individuals. Positive CCR7 selection of CD45RO-negative cells yielded the naive CD8 cells, and terminally differentiated effector memory CD45RA+ cells were excluded. Each donor was a Caucasian adult residing in Nashville, Tennessee. Produced via immunoSEQ multiplex PCR; TCRdb's table is partial and in-frame only. The sample includes some 2,100,000 clones, under 95% of them seen just once. Trimming left V 3 bases short and J 3 bases short, with 15 bases between. CDR1 is SNHLY, CDR2 FYNNEI, per germline. The CDR3 loop spans 16 amino acids.

V and J are TRBV2 and TRBJ1-5; tentatively, D is TRBD1 (6 bases). This receptor was obtained from a man aged 18 to 35 in good health. Some clones in this sample may be carry-over from other donors' samples. Sequences were obtained from naive CD8+ T cells from PBMCs. CDR3 bases: TGTGCCAGCAGTGACCCCGGGACAACCTCCAATCAGCCCCAGCATTTT. Residues: CASSDPGTTSNQPQHF.